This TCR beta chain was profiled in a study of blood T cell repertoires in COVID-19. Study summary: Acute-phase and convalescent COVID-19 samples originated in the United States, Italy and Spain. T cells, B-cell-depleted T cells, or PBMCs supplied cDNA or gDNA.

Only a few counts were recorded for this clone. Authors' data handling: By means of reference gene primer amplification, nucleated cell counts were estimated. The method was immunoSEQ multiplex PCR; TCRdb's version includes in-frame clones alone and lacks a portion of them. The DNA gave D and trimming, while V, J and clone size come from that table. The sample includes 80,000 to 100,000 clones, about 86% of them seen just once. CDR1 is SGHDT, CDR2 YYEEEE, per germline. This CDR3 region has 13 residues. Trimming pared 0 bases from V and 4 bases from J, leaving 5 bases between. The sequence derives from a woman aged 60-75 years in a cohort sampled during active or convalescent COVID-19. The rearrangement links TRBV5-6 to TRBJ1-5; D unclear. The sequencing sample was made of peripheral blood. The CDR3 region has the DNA TGTGCCAGCAGCTTGGCTTTGAATCAGCCCCAGCATTTT. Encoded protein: CASSLALNQPQHF.